This T cell receptor (beta chain) came from a study of post-analysis software for immune sequencing data. For the study at large: Relapsing-remitting, secondary progressive and progressive-relapsing multiple sclerosis were all included among the disease courses.

Trimming cost V 5 bases and J 2 bases; bases outside gene matches: 5. This CDR3 contains 14 residues. Prepared libraries of TCR beta cDNA carried unique molecular identifiers. It was from about 0.94 to 9.7 million T cells that about half a million cDNA molecules came. MiXCR, run by TCRdb on the PCR reads, gives a single entry per CDR3 protein. The sample consists of 500,000 to 600,000 distinct CDR3 sequences, about 40% of them appearing once. Notes on the study in general: Samples prepared in the same batch strongly co-clustered by F measure. Patients carried roughly 5 TRBV segments more frequently than controls did, and TRBV5-6, TRBV5-1 and TRBV20-1 were among them. Controls showed significantly higher normalized Chao1 diversity than did multiple sclerosis patients.

Comments on this clonotype: The antigen is undetermined.

Sample: blood. V and J are TRBV12-3 or TRBV12-4 and TRBJ1-2, with 7 bases aligning to TRBD1. This TCR was sampled from a girl aged 5 to 17 with multiple sclerosis. The CDR3 reads CASSGRGRNYGYTF. The CDR3 DNA reads as TGTGCCAGCAGTGGAAGGGGGCGCAACTATGGCTACACCTTC.